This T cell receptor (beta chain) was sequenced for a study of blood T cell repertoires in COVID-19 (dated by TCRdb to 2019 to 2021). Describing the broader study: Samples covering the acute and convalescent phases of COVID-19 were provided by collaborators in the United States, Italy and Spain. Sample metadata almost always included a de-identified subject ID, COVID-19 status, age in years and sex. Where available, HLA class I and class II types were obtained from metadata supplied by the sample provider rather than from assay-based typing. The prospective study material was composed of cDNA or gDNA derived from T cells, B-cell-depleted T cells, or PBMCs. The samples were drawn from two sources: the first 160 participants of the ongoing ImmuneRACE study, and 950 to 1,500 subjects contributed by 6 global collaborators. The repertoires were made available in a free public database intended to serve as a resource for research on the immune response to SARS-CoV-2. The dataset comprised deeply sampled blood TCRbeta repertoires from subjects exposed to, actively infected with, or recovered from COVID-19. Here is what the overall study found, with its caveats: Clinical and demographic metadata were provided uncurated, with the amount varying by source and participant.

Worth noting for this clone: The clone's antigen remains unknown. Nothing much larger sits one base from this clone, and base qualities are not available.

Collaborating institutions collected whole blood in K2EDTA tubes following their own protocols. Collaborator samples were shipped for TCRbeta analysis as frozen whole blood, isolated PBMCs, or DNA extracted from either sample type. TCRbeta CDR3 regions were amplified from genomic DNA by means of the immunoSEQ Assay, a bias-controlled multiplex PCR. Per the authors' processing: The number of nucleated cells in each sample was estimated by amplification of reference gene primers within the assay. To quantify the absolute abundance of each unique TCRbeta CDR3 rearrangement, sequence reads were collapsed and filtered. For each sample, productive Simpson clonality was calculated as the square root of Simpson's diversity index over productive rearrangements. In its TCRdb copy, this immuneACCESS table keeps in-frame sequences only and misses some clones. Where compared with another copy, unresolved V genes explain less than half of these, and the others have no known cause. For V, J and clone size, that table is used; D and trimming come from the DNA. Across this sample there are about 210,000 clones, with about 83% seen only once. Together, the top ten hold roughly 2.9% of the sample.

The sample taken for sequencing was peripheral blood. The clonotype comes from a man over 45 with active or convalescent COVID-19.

DNA sequence: TGTGCCAGTAGTATAGAAGGGACAGATCACACTGAAGCTTTCTTT. Its protein product is CASSIEGTDHTEAFF. The rearranged chain carries TRBV19 and TRBJ1-1, with TRBD1 matching 7 junction bases. Here V drops 0 bases and J drops 3 bases, and the junction holds 4 bases not matched to any gene. According to the germline V gene (reference sequence), CDR1 reads LNHDA and CDR2 reads SQIVND. The CDR3 starts with the cysteine, ends with the phenylalanine, and has 15 residues. The read is trimmed to its CDR3 DNA, 45 bases read in frame from base 1.